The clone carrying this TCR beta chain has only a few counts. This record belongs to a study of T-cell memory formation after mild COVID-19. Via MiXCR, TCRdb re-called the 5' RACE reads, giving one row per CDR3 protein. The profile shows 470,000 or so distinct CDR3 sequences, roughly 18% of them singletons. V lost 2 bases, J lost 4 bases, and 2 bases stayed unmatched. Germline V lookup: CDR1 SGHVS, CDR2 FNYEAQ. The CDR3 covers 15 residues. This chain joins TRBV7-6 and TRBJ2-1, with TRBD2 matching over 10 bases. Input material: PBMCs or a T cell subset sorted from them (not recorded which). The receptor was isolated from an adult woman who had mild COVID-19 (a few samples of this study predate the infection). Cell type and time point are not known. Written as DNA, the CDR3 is TGTGCCAGCAGCTTACTAGCGGGAGAATACAATGAGCAGTTCTTC. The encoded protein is CASSLLAGEYNEQFF.